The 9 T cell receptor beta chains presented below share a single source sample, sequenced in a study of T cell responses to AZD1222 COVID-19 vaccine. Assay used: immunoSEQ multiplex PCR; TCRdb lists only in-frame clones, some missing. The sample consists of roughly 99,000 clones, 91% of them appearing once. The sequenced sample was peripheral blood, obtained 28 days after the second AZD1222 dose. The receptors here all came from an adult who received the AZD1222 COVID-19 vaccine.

CDR3 nucleotides: TGTGCCAGTAGTATCCCATCCGGGCTAACCGCCGGGGATCAGCCCCAGCATTTT. Translating gives CASSIPSGLTAGDQPQHF. The rearrangement uses TRBV19 and TRBJ1-5, with D hard to call. The CDR3 loop spans 18 amino acids. The ends were cut back, 3 bases at V and 5 bases at J, with 23 bases in the middle. Germline V CDR1 and CDR2: LNHDA, SQIVND (reference sequence).

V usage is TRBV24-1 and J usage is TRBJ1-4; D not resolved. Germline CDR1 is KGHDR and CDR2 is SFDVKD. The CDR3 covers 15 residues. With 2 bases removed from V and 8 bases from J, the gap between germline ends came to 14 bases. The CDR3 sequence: CATSDSRGIWEKLFF. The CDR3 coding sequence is TGTGCCACCAGTGATTCGCGTGGGATATGGGAAAAACTGTTTTTT.

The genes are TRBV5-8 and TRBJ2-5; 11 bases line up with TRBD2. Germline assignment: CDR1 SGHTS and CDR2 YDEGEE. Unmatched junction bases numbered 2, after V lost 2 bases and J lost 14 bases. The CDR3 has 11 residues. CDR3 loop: CASSFSGRGYF. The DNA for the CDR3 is TGTGCCAGCAGCTTTAGCGGGAGGGGATACTTC.

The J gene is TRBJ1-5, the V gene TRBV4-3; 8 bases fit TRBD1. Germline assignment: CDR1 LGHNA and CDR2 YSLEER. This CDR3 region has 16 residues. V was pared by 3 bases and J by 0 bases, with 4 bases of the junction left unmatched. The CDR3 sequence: CASSQGGQDSNQPQHF. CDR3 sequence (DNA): TGCGCCAGCAGCCAGGGGGGACAGGATAGCAATCAGCCCCAGCATTTT.

The chain's CDR3 is CARGWAGAFTDTQYF. The CDR3 DNA reads as TGTGCCAGAGGCTGGGCGGGAGCCTTCACAGATACGCAGTATTTT. The chain links TRBV5-3 to TRBJ2-3; 7 nucleotides align to TRBD2. TRBV5-3 is marked as an open reading frame, function uncertain. The junction had 10 bases not matched to a gene; V was cut back by 7 bases and J by 2 bases. The CDR3 is 15 residues long.

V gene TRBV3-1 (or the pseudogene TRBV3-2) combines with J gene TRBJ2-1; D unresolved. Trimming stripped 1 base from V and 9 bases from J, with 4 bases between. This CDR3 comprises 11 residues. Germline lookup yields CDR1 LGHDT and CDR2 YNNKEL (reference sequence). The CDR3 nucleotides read TGTGCCAGCAGCCAAGTGCTTGAGCAGTTCTTC. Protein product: CASSQVLEQFF.

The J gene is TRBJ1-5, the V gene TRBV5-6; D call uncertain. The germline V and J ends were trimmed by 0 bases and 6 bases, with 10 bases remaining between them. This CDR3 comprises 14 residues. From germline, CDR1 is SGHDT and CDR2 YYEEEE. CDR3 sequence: CASSLGGRGQPQHF. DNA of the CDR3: TGTGCCAGCAGCTTGGGAGGGCGGGGTCAGCCCCAGCATTTT. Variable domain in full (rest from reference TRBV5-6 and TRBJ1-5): DAGVTQSPTHLIKTRGQQVTLRCSPKSGHDTVSWYQQALGQGPQFIFQYYEEEERQRGNFPDRFSGHQFPNYSSELNVNALLLGDSALYLCASSLGGRGQPQHFGDGTRLSIL.

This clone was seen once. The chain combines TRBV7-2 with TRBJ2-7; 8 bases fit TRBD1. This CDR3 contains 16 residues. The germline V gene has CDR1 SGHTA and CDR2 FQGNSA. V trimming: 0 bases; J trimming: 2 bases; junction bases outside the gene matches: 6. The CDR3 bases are TGTGCCAGCAGCTTAGCTGGGCCAGGGGGCCCCTACGAGCAGTACTTC. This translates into CASSLAGPGGPYEQYF. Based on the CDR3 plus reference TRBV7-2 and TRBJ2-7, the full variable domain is GAGVSQSPSNKVTEKGKDVELRCDPISGHTALYWYRQSLGQGLEFLIYFQGNSAPDKSGLPSDRFSAERTGGSVSTLTIQRTQQEDSAVYLCASSLAGPGGPYEQYFGPGTRLTVT.

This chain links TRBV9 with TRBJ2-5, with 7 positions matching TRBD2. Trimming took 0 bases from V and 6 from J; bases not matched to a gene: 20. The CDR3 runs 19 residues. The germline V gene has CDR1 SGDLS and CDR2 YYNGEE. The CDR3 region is CASSVDSVGGLRSPKTQYF. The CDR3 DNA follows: TGTGCCAGCAGCGTAGACTCAGTGGGAGGGCTTCGATCCCCCAAGACCCAGTACTTC.